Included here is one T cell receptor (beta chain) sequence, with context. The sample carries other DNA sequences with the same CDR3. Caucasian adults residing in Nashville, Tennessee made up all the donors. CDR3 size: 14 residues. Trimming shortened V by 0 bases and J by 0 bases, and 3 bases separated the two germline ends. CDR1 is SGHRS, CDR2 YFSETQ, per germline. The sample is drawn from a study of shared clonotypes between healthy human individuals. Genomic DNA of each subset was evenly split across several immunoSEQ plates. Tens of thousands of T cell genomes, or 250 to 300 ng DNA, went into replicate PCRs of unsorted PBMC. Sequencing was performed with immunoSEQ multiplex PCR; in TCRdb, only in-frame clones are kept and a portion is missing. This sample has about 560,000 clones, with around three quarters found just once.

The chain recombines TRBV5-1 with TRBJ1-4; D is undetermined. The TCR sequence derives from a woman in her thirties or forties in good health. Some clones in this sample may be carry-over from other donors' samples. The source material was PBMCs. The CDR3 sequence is CASSLGATNEKLFF. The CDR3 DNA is TGCGCCAGCAGCTTGGGGGCAACTAATGAAAAACTGTTTTTT.